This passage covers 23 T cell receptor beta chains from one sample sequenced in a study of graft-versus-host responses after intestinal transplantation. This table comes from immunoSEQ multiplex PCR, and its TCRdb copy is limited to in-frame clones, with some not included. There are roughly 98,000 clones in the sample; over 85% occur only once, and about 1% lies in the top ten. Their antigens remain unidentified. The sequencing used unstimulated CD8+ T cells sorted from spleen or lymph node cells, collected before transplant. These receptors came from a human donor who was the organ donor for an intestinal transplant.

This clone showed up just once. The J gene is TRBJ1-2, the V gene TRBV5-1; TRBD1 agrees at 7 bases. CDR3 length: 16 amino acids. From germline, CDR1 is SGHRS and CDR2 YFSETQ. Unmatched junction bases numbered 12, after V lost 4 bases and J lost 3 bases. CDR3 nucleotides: TGCGCCAGCAGCCCAGCGCAGGGGGTGGGCCACTATGGCTACACCTTC. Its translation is CASSPAQGVGHYGYTF.

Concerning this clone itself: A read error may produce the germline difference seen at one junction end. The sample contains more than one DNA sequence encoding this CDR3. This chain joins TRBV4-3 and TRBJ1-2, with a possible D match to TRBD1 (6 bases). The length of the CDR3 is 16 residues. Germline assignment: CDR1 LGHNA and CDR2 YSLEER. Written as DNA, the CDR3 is TGCGCCAGCAGCCAAGAGGCAGGGGTTGGGTGGGGTGGCTACACCTTT. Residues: CASSQEAGVGWGGYTF.

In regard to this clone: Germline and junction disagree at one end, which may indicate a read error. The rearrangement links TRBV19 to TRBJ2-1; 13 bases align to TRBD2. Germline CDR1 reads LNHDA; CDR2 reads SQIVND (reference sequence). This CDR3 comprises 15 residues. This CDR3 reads CASSIGADRLAGGVF. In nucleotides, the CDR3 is TGTGCCAGTAGTATAGGCGCGGACAGACTAGCGGGAGGTGTCTTC.

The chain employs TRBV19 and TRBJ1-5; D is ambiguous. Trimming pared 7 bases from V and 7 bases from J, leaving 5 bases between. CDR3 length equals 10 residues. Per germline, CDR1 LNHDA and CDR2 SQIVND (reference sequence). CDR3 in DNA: TGTGCCAGTAATTCACAGCCCCAGCATTTT. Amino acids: CASNSQPQHF.

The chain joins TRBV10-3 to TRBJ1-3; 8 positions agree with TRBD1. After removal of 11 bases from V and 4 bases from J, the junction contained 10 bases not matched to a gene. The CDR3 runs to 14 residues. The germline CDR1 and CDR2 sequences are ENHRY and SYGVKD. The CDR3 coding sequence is TGTGCCGTTGGACAGGGAACCTCCGGAAACACCATATATTTT. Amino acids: CAVGQGTSGNTIYF.

In DNA form, the CDR3 reads TGTGCCAGCAGTTGCTTATGGGCCCTGCCCTATGAGCAGTTCTTC. It is translated as CASSCLWALPYEQFF. The chain is built from TRBV28 and TRBJ2-1; D call uncertain. The CDR3 length is 15 residues. Trimming removed 4 bases at V and 8 bases at J, with 18 bases between. The germline CDR1 and CDR2 sequences are MDHEN and SYDVKM.

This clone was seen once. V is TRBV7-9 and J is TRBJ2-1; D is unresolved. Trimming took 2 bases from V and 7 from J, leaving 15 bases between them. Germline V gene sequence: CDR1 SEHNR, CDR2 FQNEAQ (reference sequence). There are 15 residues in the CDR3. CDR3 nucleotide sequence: TGTGCCAGCAGCTTAATGCCACGGAGTTGGAATGAGCAGTTCTTC. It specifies CASSLMPRSWNEQFF.

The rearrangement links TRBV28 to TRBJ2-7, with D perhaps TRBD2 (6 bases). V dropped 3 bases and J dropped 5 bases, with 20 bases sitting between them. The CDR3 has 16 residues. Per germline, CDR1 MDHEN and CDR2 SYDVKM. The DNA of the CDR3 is TGTGCCAGCAGTTTGGGACTCCGGGACCTTCGCCACGAGCAGTACTTC. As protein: CASSLGLRDLRHEQYF.

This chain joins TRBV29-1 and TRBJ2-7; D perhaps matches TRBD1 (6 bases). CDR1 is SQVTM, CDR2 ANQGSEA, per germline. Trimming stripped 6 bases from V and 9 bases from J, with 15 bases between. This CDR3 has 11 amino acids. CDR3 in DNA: TGCAGCGTCCGGGACACCTTAAGGCAGTACTTC. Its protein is CSVRDTLRQYF.

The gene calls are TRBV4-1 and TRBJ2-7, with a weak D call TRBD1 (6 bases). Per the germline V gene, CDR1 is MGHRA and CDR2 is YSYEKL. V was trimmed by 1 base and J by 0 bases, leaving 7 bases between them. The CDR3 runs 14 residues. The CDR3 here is CASSQGTASYEQYF. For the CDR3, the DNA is TGCGCCAGCAGCCAAGGGACAGCCTCCTACGAGCAGTACTTC.

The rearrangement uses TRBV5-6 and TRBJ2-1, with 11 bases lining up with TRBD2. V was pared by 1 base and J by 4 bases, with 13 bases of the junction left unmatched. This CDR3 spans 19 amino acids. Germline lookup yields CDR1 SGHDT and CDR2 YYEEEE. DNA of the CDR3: TGTGCCAGCAGCTTGTTGTTTAGCGGGGGGGCTATGCAATACAATGAGCAGTTCTTC. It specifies CASSLLFSGGAMQYNEQFF.

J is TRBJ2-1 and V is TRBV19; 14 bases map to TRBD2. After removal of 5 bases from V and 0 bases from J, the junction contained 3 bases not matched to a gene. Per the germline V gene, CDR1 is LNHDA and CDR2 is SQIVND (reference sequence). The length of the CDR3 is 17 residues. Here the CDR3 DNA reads TGTGCCAGTAGTCCGACTAGCGGGAGGGCCTCCTACAATGAGCAGTTCTTC. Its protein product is CASSPTSGRASYNEQFF.

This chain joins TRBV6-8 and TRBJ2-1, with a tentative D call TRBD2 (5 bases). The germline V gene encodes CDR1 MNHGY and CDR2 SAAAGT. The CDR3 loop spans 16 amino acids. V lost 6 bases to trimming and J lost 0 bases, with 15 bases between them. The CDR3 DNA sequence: TGTGCCAGCAGACCCCGGCCGGGGAGCTCCTACAATGAGCAGTTCTTC. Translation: CASRPRPGSSYNEQFF.

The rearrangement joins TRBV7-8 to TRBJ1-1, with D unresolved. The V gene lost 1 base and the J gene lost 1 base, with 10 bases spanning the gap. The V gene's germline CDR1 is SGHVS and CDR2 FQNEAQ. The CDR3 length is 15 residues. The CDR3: CASSLVDGENTEAFF. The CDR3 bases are TGTGCCAGCAGCTTAGTGGACGGGGAGAACACTGAAGCTTTCTTT.

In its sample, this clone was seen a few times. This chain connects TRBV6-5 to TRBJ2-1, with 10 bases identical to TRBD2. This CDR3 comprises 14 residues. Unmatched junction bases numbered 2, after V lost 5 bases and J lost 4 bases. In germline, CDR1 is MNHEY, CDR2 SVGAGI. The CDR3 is CASSRTSGYNEQFF. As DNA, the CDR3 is TGTGCCAGCAGTCGGACTAGCGGATACAATGAGCAGTTCTTC.

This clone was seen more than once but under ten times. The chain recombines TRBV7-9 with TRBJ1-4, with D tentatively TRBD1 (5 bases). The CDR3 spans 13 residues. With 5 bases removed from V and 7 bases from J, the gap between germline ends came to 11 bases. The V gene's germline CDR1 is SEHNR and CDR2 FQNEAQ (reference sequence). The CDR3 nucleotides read TGTGCCAGCAGCCCGGAGGGGTTTGAAAAACTGTTTTTT. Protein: CASSPEGFEKLFF.

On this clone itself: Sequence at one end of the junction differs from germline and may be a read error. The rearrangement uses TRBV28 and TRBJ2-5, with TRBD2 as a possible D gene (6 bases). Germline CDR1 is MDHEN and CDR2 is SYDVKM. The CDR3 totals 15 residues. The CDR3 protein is CASLGDSSAQGTQYF. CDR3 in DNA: TGTGCCAGTTTAGGGGATTCTAGCGCCCAAGGGACCCAGTACTTC. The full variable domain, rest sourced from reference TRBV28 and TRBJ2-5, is DVKVTQSSRYLVKRTGEKVFLECVQDMDHENMFWYRQDPGLGLRLIYFSYDVKMKEKGDIPEGYSVSREKKERFSLILESASTNQTSMYLCASLGDSSAQGTQYFGPGTRLLVL.

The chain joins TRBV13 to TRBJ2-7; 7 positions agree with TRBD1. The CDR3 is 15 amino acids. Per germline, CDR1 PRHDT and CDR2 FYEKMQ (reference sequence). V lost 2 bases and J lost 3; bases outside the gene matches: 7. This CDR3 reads CASSLWGQGVYEQYF. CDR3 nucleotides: TGTGCCAGCAGCTTATGGGGTCAGGGGGTCTACGAGCAGTACTTC.

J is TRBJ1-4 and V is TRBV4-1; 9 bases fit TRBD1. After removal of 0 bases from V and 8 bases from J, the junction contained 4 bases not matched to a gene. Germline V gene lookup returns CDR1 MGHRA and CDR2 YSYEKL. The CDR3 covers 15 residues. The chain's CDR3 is CASSQEDRGWEKLFF. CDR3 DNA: TGCGCCAGCAGCCAAGAGGACAGGGGTTGGGAAAAACTGTTTTTT.

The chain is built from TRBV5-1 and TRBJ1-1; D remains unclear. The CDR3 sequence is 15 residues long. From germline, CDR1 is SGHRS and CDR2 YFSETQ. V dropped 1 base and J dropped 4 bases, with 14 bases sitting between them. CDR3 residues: CASSLSQARGTEAFF. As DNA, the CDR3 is TGCGCCAGCAGCTTGTCGCAGGCCCGGGGCACTGAAGCTTTCTTT.

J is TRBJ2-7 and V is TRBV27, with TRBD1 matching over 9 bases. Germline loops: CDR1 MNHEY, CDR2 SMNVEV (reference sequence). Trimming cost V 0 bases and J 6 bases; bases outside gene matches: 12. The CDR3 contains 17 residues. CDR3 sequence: CASSLSRSGDRVGEQYF. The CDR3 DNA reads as TGTGCCAGCAGTTTATCTCGTTCGGGGGACAGGGTAGGCGAGCAGTACTTC.

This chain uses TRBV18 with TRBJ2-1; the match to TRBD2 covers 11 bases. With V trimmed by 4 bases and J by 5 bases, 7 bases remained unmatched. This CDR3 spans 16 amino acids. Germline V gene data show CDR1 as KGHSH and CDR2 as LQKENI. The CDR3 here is CASSLPGTSGHNEQFF. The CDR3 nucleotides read TGTGCCAGCTCACTCCCCGGGACTAGCGGCCACAATGAGCAGTTCTTC.

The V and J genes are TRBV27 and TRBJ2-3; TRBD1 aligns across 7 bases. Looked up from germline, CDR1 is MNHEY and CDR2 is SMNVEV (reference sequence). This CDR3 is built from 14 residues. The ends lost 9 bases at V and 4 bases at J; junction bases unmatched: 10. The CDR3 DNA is TGTGCCAGGCGAAGACAGGGAGCCCCAGATACGCAGTATTTT. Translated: CARRRQGAPDTQYF.